This TCR beta chain was recorded in a study of shared clonotypes between healthy human individuals. Study observations and caveats: Clonotypes not shared had lower generation probabilities than those common to all four donors. Naive subsets generally exceeded memory subsets in estimated richness.

V was clipped by 4 bases and J by 8 bases, with 11 bases between them. Germline CDR1 reads SQVTM; CDR2 reads ANQGSEA. CDR3 length: 12 residues. Donors comprised only Caucasian adults living in Nashville, Tennessee. Note on this clone: Antigen: not known.

Sorted-subset replicate PCRs used about 0.2 ug DNA, some 31,000 T cell genomes. The assay was immunoSEQ multiplex PCR, and TCRdb's table has in-frame clones only and misses some. The sample carries around 1.1 million clones, roughly 80% recorded once. This receptor was taken from a man aged 18 to 30 in good health. Some clones in this sample may be carry-over from other donors' samples. The rearrangement links TRBV29-1 to TRBJ1-4; unclear D gene. The sequenced material came from memory CD4+ T cells from PBMCs. The subset was: CD45RA-negative fraction. The CDR3 protein is CSVVEPGEKLFF. DNA of the CDR3: TGCAGCGTTGTCGAGCCGGGCGAAAAACTGTTTTTT.